The TCR beta chain described here comes from a study of blood T cell repertoires in COVID-19. On the study more broadly: Samples representing acute and convalescent COVID-19 were sourced from the United States, Italy and Spain.

This clone has only a few counts. Original processing notes: By means of reference gene primer amplification, nucleated cell counts were estimated. Libraries were prepared by immunoSEQ multiplex PCR; TCRdb keeps only in-frame clonotypes and omits some of them. Clone size and the V and J calls come from that table; the DNA yielded D and trimming. Among approximately 400,000 clones listed, about 89% were seen once. The CDR3 is 15 residues long. V lost 2 bases to trimming and J lost 1 base, with 8 bases between them. The germline V gene has CDR1 SEHNR and CDR2 FQNEAQ (reference sequence). The V gene is TRBV7-9, the J gene TRBJ2-2; D unresolved. The receptor was derived from a man between 25 and 39 years old who had recovered from COVID-19. The sequencing input was PBMCs or T cells enriched from blood (not recorded which). The CDR3 bases are TGTGCCAGCAGCTTACAATCAGGGAACACCGGGGAGCTGTTTTTT. Translated: CASSLQSGNTGELFF.